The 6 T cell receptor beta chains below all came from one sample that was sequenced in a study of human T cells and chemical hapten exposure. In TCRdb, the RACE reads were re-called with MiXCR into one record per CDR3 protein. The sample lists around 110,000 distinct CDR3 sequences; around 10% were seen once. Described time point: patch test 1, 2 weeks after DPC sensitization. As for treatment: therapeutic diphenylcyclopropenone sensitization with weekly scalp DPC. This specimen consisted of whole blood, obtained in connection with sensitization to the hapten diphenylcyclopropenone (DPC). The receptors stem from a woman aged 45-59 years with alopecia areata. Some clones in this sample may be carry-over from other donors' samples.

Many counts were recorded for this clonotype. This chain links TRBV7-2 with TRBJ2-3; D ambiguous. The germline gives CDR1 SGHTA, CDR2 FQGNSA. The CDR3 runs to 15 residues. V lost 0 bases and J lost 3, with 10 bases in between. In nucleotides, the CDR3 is TGTGCCAGCAGCTTAGCCGGTGTTTCGACAGATACGCAGTATTTT. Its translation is CASSLAGVSTDTQYF.

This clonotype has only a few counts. CDR3 DNA: TGTGCCAGCTCACCTTCAAGAACTGAAGCTTTCTTT. Translated: CASSPSRTEAFF. The chain carries TRBV18 and TRBJ1-1; D is unresolved. CDR1 and CDR2 from the germline V gene are KGHSH and LQKENI. V gave up 3 bases and J gave up 5 bases, with 7 bases separating them. This CDR3 contains 12 residues.

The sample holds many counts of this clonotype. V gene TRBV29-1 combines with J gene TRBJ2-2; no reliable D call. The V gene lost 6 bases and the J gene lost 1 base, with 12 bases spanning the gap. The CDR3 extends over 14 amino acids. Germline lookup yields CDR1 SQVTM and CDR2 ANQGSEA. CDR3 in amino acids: CSVLPRKNTGELFF. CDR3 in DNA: TGCAGCGTCCTACCAAGAAAGAACACCGGGGAGCTGTTTTTT.

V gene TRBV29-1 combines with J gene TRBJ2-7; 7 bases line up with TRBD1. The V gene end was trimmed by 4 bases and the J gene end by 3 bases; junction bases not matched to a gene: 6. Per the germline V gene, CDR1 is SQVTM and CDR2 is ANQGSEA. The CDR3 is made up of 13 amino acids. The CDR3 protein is CSVGETGDYEQYF. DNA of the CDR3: TGCAGCGTTGGGGAAACAGGGGACTACGAGCAGTACTTC.

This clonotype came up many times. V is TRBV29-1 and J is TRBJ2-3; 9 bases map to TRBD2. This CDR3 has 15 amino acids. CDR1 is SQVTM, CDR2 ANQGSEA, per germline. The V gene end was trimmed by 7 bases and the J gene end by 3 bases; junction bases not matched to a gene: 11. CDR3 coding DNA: TGCAGCGCCCGCGGTGCGGGAGGGAGAACAGATACGCAGTATTTT. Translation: CSARGAGGRTDTQYF.

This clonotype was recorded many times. CDR3 amino acids: CSVSGTGDYEQYF. The CDR3 DNA sequence: TGCAGCGTTTCCGGGACAGGAGACTACGAGCAGTACTTC. The chain carries TRBV29-1 and TRBJ2-7; 8 positions agree with TRBD1. V was pared by 5 bases and J by 3 bases, with 6 bases of the junction left unmatched. The CDR3 totals 13 residues. Germline CDR1 SQVTM, CDR2 ANQGSEA.